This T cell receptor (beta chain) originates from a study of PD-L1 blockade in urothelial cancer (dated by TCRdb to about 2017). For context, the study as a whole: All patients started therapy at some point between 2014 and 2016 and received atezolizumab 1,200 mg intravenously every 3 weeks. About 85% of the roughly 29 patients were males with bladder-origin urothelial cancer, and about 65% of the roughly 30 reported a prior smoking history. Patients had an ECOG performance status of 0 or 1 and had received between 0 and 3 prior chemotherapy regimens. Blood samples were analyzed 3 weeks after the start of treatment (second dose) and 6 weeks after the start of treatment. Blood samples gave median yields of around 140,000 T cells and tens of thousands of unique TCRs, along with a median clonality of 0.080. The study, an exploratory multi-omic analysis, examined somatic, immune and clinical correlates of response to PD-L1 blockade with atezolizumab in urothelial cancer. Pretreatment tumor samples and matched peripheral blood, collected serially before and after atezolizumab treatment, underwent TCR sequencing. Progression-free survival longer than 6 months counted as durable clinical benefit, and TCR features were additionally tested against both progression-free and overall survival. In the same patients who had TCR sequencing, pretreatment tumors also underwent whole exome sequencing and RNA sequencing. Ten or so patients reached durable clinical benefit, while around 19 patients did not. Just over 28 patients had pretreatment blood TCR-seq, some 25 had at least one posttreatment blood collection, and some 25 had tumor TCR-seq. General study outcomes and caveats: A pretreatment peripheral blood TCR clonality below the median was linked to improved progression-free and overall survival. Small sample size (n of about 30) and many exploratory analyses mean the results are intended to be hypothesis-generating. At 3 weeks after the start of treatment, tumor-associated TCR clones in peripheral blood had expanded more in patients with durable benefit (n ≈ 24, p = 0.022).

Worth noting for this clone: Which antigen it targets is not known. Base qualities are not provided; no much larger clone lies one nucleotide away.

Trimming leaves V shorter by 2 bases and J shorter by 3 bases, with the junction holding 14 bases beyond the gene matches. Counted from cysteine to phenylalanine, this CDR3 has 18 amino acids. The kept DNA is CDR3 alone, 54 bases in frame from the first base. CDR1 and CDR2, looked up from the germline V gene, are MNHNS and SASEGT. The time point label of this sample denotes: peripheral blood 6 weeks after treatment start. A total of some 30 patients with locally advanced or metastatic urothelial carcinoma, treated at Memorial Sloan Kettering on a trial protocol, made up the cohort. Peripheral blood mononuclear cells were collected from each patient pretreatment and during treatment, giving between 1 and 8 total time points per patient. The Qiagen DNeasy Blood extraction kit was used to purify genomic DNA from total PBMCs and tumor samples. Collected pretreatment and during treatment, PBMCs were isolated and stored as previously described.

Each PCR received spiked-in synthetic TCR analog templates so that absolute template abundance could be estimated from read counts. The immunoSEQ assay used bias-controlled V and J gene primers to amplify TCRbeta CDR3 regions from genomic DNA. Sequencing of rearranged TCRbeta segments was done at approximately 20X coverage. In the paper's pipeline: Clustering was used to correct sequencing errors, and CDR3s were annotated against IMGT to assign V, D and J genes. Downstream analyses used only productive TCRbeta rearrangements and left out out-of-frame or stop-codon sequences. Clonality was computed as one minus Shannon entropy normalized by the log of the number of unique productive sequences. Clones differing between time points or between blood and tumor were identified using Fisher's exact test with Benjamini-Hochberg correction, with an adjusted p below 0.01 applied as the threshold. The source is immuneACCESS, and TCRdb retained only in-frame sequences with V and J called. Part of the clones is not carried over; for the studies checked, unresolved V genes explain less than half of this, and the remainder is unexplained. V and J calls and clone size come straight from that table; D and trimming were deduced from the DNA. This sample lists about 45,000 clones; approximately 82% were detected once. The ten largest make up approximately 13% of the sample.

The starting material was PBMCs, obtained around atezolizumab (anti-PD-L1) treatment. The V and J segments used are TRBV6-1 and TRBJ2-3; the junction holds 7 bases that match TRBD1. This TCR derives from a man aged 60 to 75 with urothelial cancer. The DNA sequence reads TGTGCCAGCAGTGAATCGGCAGGACCGACAGGGTCGACAGATACGCAGTATTTT. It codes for CASSESAGPTGSTDTQYF.